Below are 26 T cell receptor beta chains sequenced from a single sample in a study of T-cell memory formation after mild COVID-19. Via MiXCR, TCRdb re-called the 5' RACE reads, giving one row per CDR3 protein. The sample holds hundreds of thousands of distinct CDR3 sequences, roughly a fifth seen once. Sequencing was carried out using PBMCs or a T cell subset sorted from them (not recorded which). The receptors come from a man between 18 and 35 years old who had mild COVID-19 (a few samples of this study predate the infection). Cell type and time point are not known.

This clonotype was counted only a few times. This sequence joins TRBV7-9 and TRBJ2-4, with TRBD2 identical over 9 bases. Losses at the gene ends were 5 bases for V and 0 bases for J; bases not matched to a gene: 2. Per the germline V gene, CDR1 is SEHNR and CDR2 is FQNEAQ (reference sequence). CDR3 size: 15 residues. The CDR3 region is CASSISGGAKNIQYF. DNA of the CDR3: TGTGCCAGCAGCATTAGCGGGGGAGCCAAAAACATTCAGTACTTC.

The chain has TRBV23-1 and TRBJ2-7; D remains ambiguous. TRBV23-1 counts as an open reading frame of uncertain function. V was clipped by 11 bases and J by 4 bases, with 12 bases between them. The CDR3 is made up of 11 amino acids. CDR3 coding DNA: TGCGCCTCGACTGGGGTTTACGAGCAGTACTTC. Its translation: CASTGVYEQYF.

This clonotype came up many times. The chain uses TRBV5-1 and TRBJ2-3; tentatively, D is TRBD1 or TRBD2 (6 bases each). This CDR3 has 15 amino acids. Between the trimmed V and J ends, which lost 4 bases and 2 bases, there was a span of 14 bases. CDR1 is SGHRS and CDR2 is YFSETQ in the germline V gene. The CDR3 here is CASSPGAGSTDTQYF. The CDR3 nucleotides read TGCGCCAGCAGCCCGGGGGCAGGGTCCACAGATACGCAGTATTTT.

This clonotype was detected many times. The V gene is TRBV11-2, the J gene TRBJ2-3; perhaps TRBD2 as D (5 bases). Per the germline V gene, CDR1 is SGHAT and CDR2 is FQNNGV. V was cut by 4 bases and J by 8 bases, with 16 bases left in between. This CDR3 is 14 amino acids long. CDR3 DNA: TGTGCCAGCAGCTCACCCCGCGGCCGGGGTACGCAGTATTTT. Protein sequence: CASSSPRGRGTQYF.

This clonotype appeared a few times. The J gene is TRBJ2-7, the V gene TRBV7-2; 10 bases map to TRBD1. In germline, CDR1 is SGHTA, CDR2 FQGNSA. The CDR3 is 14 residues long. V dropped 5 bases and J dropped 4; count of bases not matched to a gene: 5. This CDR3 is CASSHRDRGYEQYF. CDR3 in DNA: TGTGCCAGCAGCCACCGGGACAGGGGATACGAGCAGTACTTC.

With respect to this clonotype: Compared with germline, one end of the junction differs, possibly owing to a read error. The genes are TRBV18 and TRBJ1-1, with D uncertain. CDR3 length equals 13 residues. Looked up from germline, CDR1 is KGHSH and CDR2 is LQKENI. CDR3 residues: CASSPTQQPPTPF. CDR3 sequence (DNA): TGTGCCAGCTCACCCACCCAACAGCCACCAACTCCCTTT.

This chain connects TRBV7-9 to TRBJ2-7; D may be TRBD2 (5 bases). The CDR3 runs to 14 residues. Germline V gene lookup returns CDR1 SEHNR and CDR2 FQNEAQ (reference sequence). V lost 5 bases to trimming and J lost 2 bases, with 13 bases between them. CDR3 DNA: TGTGCCAGCAGCCCCTCCGCTAGCCCCTACGAGCAGTACTTC. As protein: CASSPSASPYEQYF.

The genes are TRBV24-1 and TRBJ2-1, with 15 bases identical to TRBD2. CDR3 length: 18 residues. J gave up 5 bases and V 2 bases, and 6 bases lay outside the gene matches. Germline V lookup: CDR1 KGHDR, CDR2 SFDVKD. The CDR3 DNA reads TGTGCCACCAGTGATTCGGGACTAGCGGGGGGATCGAACAATGAGCAGTTCTTC. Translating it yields CATSDSGLAGGSNNEQFF.

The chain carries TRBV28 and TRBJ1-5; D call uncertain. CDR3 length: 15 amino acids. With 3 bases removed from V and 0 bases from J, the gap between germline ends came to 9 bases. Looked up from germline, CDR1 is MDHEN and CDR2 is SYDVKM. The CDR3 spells CASSFGFASNQPQHF. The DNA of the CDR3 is TGTGCCAGCAGTTTCGGATTTGCTAGCAATCAGCCCCAGCATTTT.

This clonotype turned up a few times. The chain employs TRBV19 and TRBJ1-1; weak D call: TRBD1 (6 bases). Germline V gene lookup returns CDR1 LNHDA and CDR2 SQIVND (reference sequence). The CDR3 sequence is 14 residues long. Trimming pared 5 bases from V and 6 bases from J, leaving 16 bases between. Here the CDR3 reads CASSSQTGRAEAFF. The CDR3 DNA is TGTGCCAGTAGTTCCCAGACAGGCAGGGCTGAAGCTTTCTTT.

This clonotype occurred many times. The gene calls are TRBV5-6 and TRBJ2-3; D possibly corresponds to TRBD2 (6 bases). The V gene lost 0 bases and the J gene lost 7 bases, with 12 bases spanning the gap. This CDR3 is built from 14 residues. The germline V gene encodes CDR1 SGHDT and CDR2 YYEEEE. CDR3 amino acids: CASSLVSGDYTQYF. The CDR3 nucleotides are TGTGCCAGCAGCTTGGTTTCGGGGGATTATACGCAGTATTTT.

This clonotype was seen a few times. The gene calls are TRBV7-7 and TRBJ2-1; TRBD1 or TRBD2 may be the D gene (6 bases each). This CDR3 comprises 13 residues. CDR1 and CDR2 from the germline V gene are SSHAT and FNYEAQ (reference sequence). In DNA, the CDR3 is TGTGATAGCAGCATTACCAGGGGAGGTGAGCAGTTCTTC. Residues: CDSSITRGGEQFF.

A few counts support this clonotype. The CDR3 loop reads CASSQDRGGRAGNTIYF. CDR3 bases: TGCGCCAGCAGCCAAGATCGAGGAGGCAGGGCAGGAAACACCATATATTTT. The chain has TRBV4-3 and TRBJ1-3; weak D call: TRBD1 (5 bases). Deletions cut 0 bases from V and 4 bases from J, with 16 bases between. CDR3 length: 17 amino acids. Germline V CDR1 and CDR2: LGHNA, YSLEER.

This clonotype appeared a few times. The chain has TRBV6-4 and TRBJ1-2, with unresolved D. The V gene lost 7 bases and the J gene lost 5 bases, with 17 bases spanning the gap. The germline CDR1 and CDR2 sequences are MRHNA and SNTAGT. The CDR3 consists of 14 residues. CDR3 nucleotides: TGTGCCAGCACCATTCTGAAGCGTTGGTATGGCTACACCTTC. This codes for CASTILKRWYGYTF.

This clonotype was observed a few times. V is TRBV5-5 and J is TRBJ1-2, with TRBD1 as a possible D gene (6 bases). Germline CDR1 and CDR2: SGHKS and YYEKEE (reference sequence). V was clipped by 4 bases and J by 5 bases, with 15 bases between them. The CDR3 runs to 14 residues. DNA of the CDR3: TGTGCCAGCAGCCAACAGGGTACAGCTTATGGCTACACCTTC. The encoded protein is CASSQQGTAYGYTF.

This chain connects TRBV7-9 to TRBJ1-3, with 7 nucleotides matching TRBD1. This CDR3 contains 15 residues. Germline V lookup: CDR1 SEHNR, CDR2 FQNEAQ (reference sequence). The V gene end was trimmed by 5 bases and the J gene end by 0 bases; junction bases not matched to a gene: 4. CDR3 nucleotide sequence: TGTGCCAGCAGCATGGGACAGCCCTCTGGAAACACCATATATTTT. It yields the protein CASSMGQPSGNTIYF.

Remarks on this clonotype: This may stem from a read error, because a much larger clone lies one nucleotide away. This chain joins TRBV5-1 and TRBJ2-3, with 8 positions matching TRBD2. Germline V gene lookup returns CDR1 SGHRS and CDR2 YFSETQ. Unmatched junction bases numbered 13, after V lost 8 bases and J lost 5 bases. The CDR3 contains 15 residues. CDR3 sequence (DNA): TGCGCCAGTGCCCTTCTAGCGGGCGTTAGAGATACGCAGTATTTT. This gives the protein CASALLAGVRDTQYF.

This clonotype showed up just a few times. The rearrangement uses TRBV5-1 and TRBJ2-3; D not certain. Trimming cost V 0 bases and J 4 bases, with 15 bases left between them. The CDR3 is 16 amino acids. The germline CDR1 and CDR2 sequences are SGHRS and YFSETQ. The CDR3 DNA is TGCGCCAGCAGCTTGGGAAGGTCCAGGTCCGCAGATACGCAGTATTTT. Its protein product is CASSLGRSRSADTQYF. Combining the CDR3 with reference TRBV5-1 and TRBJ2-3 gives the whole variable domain KAGVTQTPRYLIKTRGQQVTLSCSPISGHRSVSWYQQTPGQGLQFLFEYFSETQRNKGNFPGRFSGRQFSNSRSEMNVSTLELGDSALYLCASSLGRSRSADTQYFGPGTRLTVL.

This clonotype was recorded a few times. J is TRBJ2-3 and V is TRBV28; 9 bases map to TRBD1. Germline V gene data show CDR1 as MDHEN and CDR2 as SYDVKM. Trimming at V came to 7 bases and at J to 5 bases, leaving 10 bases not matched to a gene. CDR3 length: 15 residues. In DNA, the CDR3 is TGTGCCAGCACCGAAAACAGGGGGCTTGGAGATACGCAGTATTTT. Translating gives CASTENRGLGDTQYF.

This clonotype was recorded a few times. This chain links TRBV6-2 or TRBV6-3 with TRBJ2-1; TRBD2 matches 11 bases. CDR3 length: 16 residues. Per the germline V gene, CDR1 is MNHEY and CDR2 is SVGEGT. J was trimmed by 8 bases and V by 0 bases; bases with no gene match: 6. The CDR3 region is CASSYSLAGGPDEQFF. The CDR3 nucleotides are TGTGCCAGCAGTTACTCGTTAGCGGGGGGGCCGGATGAGCAGTTCTTC.

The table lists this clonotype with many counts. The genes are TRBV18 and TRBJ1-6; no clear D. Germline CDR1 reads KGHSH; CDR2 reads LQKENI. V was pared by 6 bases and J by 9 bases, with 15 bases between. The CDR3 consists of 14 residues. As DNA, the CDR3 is TGTGCCAGCTCGCAATCTACCCAATCTTCACCCCTCCACTTT. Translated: CASSQSTQSSPLHF.

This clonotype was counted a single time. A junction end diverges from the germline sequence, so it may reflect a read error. The CDR3 bases are TGTGCTAGCAGCTTAGATGGGGGTTGGGGGGAGCAGTTCTTC. Amino acids: CASSLDGGWGEQFF. J is TRBJ2-1 and V is TRBV7-7, with D tentatively TRBD1 or TRBD2 (5 bases each). CDR1 SSHAT and CDR2 FNYEAQ come from the germline V gene (reference sequence). The CDR3 totals 14 residues.

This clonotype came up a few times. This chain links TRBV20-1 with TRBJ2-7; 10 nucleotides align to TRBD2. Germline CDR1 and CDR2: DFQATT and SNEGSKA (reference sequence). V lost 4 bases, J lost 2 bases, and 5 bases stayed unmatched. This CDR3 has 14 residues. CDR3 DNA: TGCAGTGCTATGCCTAGCGGGAGCCCCTACGAGCAGTACGTC. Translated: CSAMPSGSPYEQYV.

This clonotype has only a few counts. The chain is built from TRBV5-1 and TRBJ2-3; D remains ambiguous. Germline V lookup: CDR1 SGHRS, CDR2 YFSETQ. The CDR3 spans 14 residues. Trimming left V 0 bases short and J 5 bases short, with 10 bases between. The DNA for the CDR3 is TGCGCCAGCAGCTTGGCCGTGGGAAAAGATACGCAGTATTTT. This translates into CASSLAVGKDTQYF.

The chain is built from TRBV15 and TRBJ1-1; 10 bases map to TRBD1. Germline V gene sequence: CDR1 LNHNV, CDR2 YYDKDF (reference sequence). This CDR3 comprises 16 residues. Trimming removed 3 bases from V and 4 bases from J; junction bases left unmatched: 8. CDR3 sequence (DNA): TGTGCCACCAGCAGCCCGACAGGGGGCGAAGGCACTGAAGCTTTCTTT. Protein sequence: CATSSPTGGEGTEAFF.

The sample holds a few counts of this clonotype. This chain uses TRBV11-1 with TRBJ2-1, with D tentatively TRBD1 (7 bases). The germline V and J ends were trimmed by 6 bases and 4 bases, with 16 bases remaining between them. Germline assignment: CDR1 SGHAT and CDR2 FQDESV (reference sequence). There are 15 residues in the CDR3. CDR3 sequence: CASRPRGVSYNEQFF. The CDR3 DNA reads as TGTGCCAGCAGACCCAGGGGGGTTAGTTACAATGAGCAGTTCTTC.